This T cell receptor beta chain emerged from a study of blood T cell repertoires in COVID-19. Generated by immunoSEQ multiplex PCR, the TCRdb table keeps only in-frame clones and is missing some. Altogether roughly 280,000 clones are present, about 85% being singletons, with the ten largest covering under 5.5%. Germline V CDR1 and CDR2: SQVTM, ANQGSEA. The CDR3 has 16 amino acids. Unmatched junction bases numbered 7, after V lost 3 bases and J lost 1 base. Source material: peripheral blood. The chain has TRBV29-1 and TRBJ2-2, with 8 bases aligning to TRBD2. The receptor comes from a man between 60 and 75 years old with acute or convalescent COVID-19. This CDR3 is CSVDGVAGLNTGELFF. The DNA for the CDR3 is TGCAGCGTTGACGGGGTAGCGGGGTTGAACACCGGGGAGCTGTTTTTT.